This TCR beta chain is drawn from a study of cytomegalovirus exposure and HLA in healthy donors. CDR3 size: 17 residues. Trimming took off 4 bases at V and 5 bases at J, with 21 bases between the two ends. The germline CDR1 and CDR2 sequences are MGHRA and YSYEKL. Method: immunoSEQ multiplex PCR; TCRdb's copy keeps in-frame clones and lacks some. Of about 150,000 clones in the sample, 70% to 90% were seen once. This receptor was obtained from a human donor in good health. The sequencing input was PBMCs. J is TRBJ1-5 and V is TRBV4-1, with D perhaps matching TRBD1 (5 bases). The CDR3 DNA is TGCGCCAGCAGCCCATCCAAGGGAACGGGGGTCTATCAGCCCCAGCATTTT. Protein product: CASSPSKGTGVYQPQHF.